The TCR beta chain described here comes from a study of blood T cell repertoires in COVID-19. Study information: Italy, Spain and the United States were the sources of the convalescent and acute COVID-19 samples.

Data came from immunoSEQ multiplex PCR; TCRdb stores just in-frame clones and leaves some out. The repertoire holds about 120,000 clones, with 80% as singletons. The length of the CDR3 is 15 residues. Germline trimming cut 2 bases from V and 1 base from J; bases unmatched to any gene: 2. Germline V lookup: CDR1 MNHEY, CDR2 SVGAGI. Sequenced material: peripheral blood. The chain is built from TRBV6-5 and TRBJ1-3; 7 bases fit TRBD1. This TCR was recovered from a man between 60 and 75 years old with active or convalescent COVID-19. The CDR3 DNA reads TGTGCCAGCAGTTACGACAGGGAGTCTGGAAACACCATATATTTT. It specifies CASSYDRESGNTIYF.